This TCR beta chain originates from a study of cytomegalovirus exposure and HLA in healthy donors. Study-wide findings and caveats: Reportedly, HLA-A and HLA-B alleles of most subjects were accurately predicted from TCR beta. The classifier reportedly diagnosed cytomegalovirus status with high sensitivity and specificity.

There are 13 residues in the CDR3. Germline lookup yields CDR1 LNHDA and CDR2 SQIVND (reference sequence). The germline V and J ends were trimmed by 2 bases and 4 bases, with 8 bases remaining between them. The PCR was carried out with 60 Vbeta primers and 13 Jbeta primers. Profiled with immunoSEQ multiplex PCR; TCRdb holds only in-frame clones, not every one. The table lists 35,000 to 50,000 clones, 51% of them singletons. This clone has just a few counts. What it recognizes is unknown. This clonotype was sampled from a man aged 55-75 years in good health and CMV-seronegative. Sequencing was done on a sample of PBMCs. This sequence joins TRBV19 and TRBJ1-1, with D tentatively TRBD1 (5 bases). The CDR3 nucleotides are TGTGCCAGTAGTATAAGGGGCCGCACTGAAGCTTTCTTT. It translates to CASSIRGRTEAFF.